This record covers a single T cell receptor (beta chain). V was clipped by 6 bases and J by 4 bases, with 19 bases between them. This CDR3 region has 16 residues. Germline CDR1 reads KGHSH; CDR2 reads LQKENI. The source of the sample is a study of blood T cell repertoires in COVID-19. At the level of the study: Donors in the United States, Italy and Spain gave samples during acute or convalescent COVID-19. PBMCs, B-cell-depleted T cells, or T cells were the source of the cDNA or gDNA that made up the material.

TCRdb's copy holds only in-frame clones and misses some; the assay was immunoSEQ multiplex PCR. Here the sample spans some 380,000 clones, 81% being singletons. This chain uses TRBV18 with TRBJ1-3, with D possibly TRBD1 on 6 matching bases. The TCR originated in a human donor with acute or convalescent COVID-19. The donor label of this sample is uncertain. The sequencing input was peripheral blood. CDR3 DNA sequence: TGTGCCAGCTCGCTCCCCACAGGGTCGCAGGGAAACACCATATATTTT. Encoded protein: CASSLPTGSQGNTIYF.